This T cell receptor beta chain was found in a study of blood T cell repertoires in COVID-19. Assay: immunoSEQ multiplex PCR; the TCRdb copy retains only in-frame clones and omits some. The sample includes 350,000 or so clones, 85% to 90% of them seen just once. The V and J ends lost 3 bases and 4 bases respectively, with 4 bases between them. CDR3 size: 12 residues. CDR1 SGHDN and CDR2 FVKESK come from the germline V gene. This clonotype was sampled from a young woman who had been exposed to COVID-19. This sequence joins TRBV14 and TRBJ1-5, with D unresolved. The source material was PBMCs or T cells enriched from blood (not recorded which). In DNA, the CDR3 is TGTGCCAGCAGCCAGTATAATCAGCCCCAGCATTTT. This sequence encodes CASSQYNQPQHF. Variable domain in full (rest from reference TRBV14 and TRBJ1-5): EAGVTQFPSHSVIEKGQTVTLRCDPISGHDNLYWYRRVMGKEIKFLLHFVKESKQDESGMPNNRFLAERTGGTYSTLKVQPAELEDSGVYFCASSQYNQPQHFGDGTRLSIL.